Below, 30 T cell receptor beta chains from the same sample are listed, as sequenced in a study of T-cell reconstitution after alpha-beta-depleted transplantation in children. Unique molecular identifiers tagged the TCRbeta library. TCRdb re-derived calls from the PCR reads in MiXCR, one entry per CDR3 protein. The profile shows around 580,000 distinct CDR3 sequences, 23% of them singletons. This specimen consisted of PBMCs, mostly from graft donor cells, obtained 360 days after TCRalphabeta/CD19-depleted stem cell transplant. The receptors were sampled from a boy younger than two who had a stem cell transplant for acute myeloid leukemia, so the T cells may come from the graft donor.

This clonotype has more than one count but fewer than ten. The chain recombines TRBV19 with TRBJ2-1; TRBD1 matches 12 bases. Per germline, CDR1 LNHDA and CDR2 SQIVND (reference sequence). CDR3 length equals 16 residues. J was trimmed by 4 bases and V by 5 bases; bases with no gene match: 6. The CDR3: CASSAGQGAVYNEQFF. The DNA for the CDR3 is TGTGCCAGTAGTGCGGGACAGGGGGCAGTATACAATGAGCAGTTCTTC. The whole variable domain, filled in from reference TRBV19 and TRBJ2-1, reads DGGITQSPKYLFRKEGQNVTLSCEQNLNHDAMYWYRQDPGQGLRLIYYSQIVNDFQKGDIAEGYSVSREKKESFPLTVTSAQKNPTAFYLCASSAGQGAVYNEQFFGPGTRLTVL.

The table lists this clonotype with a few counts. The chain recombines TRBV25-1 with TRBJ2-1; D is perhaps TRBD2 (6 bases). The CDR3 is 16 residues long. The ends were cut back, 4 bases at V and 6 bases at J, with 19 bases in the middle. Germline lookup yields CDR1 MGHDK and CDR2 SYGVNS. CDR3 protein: CASSARGAGILNEQFF. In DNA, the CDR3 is TGTGCCAGCAGTGCCCGAGGCGCGGGGATACTCAATGAGCAGTTCTTC.

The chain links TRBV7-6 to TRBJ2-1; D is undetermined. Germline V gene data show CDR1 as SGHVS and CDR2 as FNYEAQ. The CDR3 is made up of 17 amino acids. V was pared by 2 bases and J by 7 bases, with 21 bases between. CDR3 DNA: TGTGCCAGCAGCTTATATCGGAGAGGTCTTAACTCAAATGAGCAGTTCTTC. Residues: CASSLYRRGLNSNEQFF. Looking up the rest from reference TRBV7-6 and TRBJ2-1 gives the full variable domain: GAGVSQSPRYKVTKRGQDVALRCDPISGHVSLYWYRQALGQGPEFLTYFNYEAQQDKSGLPNDRFSAERPEGSISTLTIQRTEQRDSAMYRCASSLYRRGLNSNEQFFGPGTRLTVL.

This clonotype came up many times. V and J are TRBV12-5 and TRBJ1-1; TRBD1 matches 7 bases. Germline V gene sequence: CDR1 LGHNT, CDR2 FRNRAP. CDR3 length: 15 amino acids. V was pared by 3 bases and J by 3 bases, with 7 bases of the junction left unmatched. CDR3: CASGFRGQTYTEAFF. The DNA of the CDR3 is TGTGCTAGTGGTTTCCGGGGACAGACATACACTGAAGCTTTCTTT.

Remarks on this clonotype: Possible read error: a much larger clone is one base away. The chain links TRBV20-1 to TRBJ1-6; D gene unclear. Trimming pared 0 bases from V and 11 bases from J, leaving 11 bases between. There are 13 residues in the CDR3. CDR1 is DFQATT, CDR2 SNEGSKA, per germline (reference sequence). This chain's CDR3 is CSARDTANPPLHF. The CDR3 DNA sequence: TGCAGTGCTAGAGATACAGCAAATCCACCCCTCCACTTT.

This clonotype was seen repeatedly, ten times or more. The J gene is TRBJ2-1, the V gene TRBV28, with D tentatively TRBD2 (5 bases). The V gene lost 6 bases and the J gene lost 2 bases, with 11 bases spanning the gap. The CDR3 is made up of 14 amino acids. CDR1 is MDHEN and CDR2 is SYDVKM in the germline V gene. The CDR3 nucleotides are TGTGCCAGCAGATTTCGGGGTACCTACAATGAGCAGTTCTTC. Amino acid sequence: CASRFRGTYNEQFF.

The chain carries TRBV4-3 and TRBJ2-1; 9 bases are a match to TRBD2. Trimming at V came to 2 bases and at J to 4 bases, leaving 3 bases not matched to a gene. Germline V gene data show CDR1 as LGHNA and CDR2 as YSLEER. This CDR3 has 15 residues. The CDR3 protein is CASSQQAGGYNEQFF. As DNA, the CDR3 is TGCGCCAGCAGCCAACAGGCGGGGGGGTACAATGAGCAGTTCTTC.

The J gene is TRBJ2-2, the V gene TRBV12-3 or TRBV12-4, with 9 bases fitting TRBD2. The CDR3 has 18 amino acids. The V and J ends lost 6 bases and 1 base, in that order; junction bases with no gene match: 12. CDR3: CASRTQRGLAENTGELFF. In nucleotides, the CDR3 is TGTGCCAGCAGGACACAACGGGGACTAGCAGAGAACACCGGGGAGCTGTTTTTT.

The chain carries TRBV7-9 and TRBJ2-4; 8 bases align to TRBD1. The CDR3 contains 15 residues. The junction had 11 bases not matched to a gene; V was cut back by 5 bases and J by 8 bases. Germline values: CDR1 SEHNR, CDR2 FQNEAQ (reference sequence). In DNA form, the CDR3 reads TGTGCCAGCAGCCGGGCTGGACAGGGTCAGGACATTCAGTACTTC. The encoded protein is CASSRAGQGQDIQYF. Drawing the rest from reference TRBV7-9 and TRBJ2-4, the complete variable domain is DTGVSQNPRHKITKRGQNVTFRCDPISEHNRLYWYRQTLGQGPEFLTYFQNEAQLEKSRLLSDRFSAERPKGSFSTLEIQRTEQGDSAMYLCASSRAGQGQDIQYFGAGTRLSVL.

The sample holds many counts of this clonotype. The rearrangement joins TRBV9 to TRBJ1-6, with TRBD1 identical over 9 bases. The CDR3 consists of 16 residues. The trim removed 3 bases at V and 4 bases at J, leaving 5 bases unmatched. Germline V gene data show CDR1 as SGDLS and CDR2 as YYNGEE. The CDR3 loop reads CASSAQTGGYNSPLHF. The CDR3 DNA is TGTGCCAGCAGCGCCCAGACAGGGGGGTATAATTCACCCCTCCACTTT.

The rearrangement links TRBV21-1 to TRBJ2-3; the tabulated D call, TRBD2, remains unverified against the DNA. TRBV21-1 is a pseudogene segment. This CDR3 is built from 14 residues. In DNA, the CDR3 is TGTGCCAGCAGCAAATCTCCCAGCACAGATACGCAGTATTTT. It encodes CASSKSPSTDTQYF.

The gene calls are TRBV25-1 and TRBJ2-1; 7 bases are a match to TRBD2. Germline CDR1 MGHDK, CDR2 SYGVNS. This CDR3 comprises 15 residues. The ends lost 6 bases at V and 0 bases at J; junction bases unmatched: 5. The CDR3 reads CASRRAGSSYNEQFF. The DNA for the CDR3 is TGTGCCAGCAGGAGAGCGGGGAGCTCCTACAATGAGCAGTTCTTC. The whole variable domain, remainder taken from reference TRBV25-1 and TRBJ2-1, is EADIYQTPRYLVIGTGKKITLECSQTMGHDKMYWYQQDPGMELHLIHYSYGVNSTEKGDLSSESTVSRIRTEHFPLTLESARPSHTSQYLCASRRAGSSYNEQFFGPGTRLTVL.

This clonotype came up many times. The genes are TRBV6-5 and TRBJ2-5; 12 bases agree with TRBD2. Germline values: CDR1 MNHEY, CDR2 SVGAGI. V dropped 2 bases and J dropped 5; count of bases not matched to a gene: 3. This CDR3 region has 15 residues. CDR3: CASSYGGTSGETQYF. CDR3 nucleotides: TGTGCCAGCAGTTACGGGGGGACTAGCGGGGAGACCCAGTACTTC.

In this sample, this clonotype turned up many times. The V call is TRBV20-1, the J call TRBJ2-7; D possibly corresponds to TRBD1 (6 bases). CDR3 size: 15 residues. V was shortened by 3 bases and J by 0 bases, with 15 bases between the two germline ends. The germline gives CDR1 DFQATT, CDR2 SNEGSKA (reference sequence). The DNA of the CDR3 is TGCAGTGCTAGTATTTCCGACAGGAGCTCCTACGAGCAGTACGTC. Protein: CSASISDRSSYEQYV.

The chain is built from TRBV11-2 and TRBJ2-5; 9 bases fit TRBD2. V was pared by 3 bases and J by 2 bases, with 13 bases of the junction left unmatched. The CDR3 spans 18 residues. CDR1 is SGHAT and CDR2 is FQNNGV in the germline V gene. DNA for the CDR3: TGTGCCAGCAGCTTCGGCACTCTTCGAACTAGCGGGCAAGAGACCCAGTACTTC. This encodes CASSFGTLRTSGQETQYF.

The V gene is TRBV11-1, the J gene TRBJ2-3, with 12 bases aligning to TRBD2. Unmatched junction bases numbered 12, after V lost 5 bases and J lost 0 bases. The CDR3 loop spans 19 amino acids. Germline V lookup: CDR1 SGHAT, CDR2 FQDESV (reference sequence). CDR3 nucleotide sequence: TGTGCCAGCAGCCGTACTAGCGGGGGGCCGACTTCTAGCACAGATACGCAGTATTTT. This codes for CASSRTSGGPTSSTDTQYF.

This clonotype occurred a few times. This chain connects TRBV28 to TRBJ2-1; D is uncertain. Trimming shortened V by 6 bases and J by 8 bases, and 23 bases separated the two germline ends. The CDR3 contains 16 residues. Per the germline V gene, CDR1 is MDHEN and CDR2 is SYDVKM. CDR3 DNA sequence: TGTGCCAGCAGCCTGAGGAGCACGCTAGAACCCGATGAGCAGTTCTTC. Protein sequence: CASSLRSTLEPDEQFF.

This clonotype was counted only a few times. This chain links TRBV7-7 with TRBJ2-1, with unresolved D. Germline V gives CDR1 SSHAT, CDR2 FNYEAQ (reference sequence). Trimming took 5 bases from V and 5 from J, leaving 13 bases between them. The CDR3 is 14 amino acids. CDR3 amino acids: CASSPLNPNNEQFF. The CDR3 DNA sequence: TGTGCCAGCAGCCCTCTAAACCCAAACAATGAGCAGTTCTTC. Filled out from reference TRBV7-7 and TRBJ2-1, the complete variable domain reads GAGVSQSPRYKVTKRGQDVTLRCDPISSHATLYWYQQALGQGPEFLTYFNYEAQPDKSGLPSDRFSAERPEGSISTLTIQRTEQRDSAMYRCASSPLNPNNEQFFGPGTRLTVL.

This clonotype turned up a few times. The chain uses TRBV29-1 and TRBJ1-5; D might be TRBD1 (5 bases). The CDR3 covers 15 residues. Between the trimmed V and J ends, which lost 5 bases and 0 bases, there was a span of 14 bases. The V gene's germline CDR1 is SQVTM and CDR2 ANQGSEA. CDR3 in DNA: TGCAGCGTTAGGGGAGGGCGGGGTAGCAATCAGCCCCAGCATTTT. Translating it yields CSVRGGRGSNQPQHF.

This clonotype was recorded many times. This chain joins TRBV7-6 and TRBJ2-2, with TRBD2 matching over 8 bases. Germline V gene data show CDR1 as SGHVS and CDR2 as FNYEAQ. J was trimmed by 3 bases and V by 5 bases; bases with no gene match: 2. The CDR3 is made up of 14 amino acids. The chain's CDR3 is CASSSGGYTGELFF. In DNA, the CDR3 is TGTGCCAGCAGCAGCGGGGGTTACACCGGGGAGCTGTTTTTT.

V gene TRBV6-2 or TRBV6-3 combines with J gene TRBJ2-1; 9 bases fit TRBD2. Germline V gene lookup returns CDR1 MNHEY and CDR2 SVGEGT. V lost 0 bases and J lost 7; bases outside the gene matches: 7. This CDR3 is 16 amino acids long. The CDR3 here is CASSYSLRGGRNEQFF. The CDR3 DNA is TGTGCCAGCAGTTACTCGCTGCGGGGGGGCCGGAATGAGCAGTTCTTC.

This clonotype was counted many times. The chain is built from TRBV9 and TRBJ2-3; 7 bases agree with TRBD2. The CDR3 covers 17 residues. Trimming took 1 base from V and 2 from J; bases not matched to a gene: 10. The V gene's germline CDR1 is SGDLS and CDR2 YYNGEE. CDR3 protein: CASSVSPRGGYTDTQYF. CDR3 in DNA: TGTGCCAGCAGCGTAAGCCCCCGCGGGGGATACACAGATACGCAGTATTTT.

The CDR3 loop reads CASSLWGVNQPQHF. CDR3 DNA: TGTGCCAGCAGTTTATGGGGGGTAAATCAGCCCCAGCATTTT. This sequence joins TRBV27 and TRBJ1-5; D may be TRBD1 (5 bases). V was cut by 1 base and J by 4 bases, with 8 bases left in between. The CDR3 has 14 residues. Germline-derived CDR1 and CDR2 are MNHEY and SMNVEV (reference sequence).

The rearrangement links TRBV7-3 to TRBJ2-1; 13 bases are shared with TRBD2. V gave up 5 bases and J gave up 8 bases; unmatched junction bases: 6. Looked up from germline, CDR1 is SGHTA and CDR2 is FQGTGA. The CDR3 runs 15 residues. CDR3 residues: CASSALAGGSDEQFF. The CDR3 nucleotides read TGTGCCAGCAGCGCACTAGCGGGGGGGTCCGATGAGCAGTTCTTC.

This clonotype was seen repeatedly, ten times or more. The CDR3 nucleotides read TGTGCCACCAGTGGTCCGCCGAATGAAAAACTGTTTTTT. Protein: CATSGPPNEKLFF. This chain joins TRBV24-1 and TRBJ1-4; D not resolved. The germline gives CDR1 KGHDR, CDR2 SFDVKD. This CDR3 region has 13 residues. Trimming cost V 5 bases and J 5 bases, with 8 bases left between them.

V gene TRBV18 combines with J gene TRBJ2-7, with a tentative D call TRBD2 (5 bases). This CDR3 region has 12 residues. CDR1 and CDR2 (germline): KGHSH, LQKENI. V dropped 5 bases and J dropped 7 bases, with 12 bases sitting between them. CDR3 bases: TGTGCCAGCTCAGTGTTGACGGGAGAGCAGTACTTC. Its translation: CASSVLTGEQYF.

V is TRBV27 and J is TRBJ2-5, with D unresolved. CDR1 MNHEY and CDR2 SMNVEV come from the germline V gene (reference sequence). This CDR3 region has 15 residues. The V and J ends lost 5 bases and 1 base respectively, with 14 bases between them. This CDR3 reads CASSPQPLAQETQYF. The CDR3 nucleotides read TGTGCCAGCAGTCCGCAACCGTTAGCCCAAGAGACCCAGTACTTC.

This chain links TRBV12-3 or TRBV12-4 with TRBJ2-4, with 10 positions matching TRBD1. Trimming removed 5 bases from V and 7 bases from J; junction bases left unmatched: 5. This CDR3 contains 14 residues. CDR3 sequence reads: CASSQTGGLNIQYF. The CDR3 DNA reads TGTGCCAGCAGTCAGACAGGGGGCTTGAACATTCAGTACTTC.

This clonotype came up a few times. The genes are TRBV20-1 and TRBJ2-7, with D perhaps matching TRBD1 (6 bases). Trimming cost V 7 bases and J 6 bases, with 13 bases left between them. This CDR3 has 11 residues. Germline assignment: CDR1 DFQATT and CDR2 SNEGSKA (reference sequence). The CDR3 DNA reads TGCAGTGTAGACAGAGGGGGCGAGCAGTACTTC. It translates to CSVDRGGEQYF.

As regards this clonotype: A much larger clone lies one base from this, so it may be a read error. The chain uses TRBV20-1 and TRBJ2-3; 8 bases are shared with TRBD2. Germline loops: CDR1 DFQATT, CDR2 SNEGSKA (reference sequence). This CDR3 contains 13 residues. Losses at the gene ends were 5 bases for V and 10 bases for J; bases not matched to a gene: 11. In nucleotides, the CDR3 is TGCAGTGCTTACACTAGCGGCCCAGTACCGCAGTATTTT. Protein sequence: CSAYTSGPVPQYF.